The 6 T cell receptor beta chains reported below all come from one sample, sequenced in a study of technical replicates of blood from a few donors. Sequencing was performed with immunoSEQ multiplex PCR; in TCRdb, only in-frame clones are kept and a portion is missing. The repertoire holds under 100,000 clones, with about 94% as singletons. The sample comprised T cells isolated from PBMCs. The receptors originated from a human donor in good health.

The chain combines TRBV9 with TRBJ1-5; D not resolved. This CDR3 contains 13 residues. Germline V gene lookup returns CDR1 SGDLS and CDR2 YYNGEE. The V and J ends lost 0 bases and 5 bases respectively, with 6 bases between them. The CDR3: CASSVDIYQPQHF. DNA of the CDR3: TGTGCCAGCAGCGTAGATATCTATCAGCCCCAGCATTTT.

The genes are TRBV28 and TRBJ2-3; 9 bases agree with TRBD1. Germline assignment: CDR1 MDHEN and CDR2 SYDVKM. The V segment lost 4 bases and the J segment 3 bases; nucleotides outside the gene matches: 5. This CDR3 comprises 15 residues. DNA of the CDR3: TGTGCCAGCAGTTCGACGGGACAGGGAACAGATACGCAGTATTTT. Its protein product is CASSSTGQGTDTQYF.

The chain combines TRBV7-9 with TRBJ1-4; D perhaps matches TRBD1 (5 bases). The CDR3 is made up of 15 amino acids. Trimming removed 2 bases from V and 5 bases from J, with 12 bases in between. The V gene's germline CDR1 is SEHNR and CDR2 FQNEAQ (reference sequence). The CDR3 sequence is CASSLIGAPNEKLFF. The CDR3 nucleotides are TGTGCCAGCAGCTTAATAGGGGCTCCAAATGAAAAACTGTTTTTT.

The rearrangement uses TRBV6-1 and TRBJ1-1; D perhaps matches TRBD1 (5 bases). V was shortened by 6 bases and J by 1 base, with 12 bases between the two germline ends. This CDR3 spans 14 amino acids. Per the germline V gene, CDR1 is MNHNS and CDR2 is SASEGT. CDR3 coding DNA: TGTGCCAGCAGGCCTCTCGGGGGGAACACTGAAGCTTTCTTT. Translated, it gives CASRPLGGNTEAFF.

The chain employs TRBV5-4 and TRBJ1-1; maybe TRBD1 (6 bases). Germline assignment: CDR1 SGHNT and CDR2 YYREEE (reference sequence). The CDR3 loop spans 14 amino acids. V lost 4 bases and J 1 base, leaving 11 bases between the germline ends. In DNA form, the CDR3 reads TGTGCCAGCAGCGAAACAGGGCAGAACACTGAAGCTTTCTTT. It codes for CASSETGQNTEAFF.

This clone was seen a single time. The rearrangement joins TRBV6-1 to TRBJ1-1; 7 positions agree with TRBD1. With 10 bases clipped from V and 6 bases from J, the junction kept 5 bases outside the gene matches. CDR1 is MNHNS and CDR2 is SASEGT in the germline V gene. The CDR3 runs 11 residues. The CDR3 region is CATLQGAEAFF. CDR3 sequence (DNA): TGTGCCACCCTCCAGGGGGCTGAAGCTTTCTTT.